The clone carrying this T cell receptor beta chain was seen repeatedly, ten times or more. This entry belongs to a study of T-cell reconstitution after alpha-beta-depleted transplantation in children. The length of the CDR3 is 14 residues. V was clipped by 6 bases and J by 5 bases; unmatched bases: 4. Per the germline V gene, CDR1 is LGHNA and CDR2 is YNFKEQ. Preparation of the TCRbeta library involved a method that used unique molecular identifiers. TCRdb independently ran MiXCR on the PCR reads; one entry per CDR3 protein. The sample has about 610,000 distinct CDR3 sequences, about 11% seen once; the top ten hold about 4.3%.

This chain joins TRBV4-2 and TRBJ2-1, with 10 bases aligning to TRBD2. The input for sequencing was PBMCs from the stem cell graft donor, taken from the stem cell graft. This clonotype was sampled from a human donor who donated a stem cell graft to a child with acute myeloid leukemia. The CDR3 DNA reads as TGTGCCAGCAGTAGAAGCGGGAGGGACAATGAGCAGTTCTTC. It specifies CASSRSGRDNEQFF.